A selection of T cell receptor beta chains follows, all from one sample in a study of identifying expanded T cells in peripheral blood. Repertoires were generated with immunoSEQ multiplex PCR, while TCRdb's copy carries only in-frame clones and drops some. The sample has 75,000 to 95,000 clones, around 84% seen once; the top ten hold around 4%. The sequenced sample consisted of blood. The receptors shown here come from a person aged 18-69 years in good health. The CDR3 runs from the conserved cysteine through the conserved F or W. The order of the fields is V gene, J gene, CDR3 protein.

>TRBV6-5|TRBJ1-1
CASSYSTPAEAFF
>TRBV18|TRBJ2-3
CASSPGADLRYTDTQYF
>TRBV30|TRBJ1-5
CAWSQGLSNQPQHF
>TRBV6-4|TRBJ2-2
CASSLGETGHGELFF
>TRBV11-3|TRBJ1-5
CASSLQGGYQPQHF
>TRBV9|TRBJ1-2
CASSAGLRGVGNYGYTF
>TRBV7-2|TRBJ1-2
CASSLAGASNYGYTF
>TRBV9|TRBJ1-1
CASSVSRDGPMNTEAFF
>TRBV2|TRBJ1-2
CASSRVKTAPYGYTF
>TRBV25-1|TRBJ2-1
CASSDQGFGQFF
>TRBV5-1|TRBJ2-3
CASSLEAGWTDTQYF
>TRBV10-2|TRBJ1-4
CASNWGWQDEKLFF
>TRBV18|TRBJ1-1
CASSGEEGDTEAFF
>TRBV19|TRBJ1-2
CASSRGPSPSYGYTF
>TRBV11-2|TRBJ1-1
CASSFIPGVGAFF
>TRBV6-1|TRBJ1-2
CASRRQGTNYGYTF
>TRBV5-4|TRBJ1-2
CASSFWTPNYGYTF
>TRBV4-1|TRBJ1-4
CASSPGQGAFREKLFF
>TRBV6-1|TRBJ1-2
CASSLGMQGGYGYTF
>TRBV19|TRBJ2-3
CASSRARGPGTDTQYF
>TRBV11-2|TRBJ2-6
CASSPEPWGTFSGANVLTF
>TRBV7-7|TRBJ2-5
CASSLGAGDRETQYF
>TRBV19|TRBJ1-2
CASSGKGFGYTF
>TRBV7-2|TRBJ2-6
CASSLYVQGSGANVLTF
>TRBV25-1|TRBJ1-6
CASSANTGGLSSLHF
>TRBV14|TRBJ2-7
CASSQVRGGQYF
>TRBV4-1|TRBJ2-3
CASSQDLLVRDTQYF
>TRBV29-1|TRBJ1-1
CSVVRQGAVTEAFF
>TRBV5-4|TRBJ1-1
CASSGAAEAFF
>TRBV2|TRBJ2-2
CASSPDWAGELFF
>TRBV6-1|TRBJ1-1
CASRSDRGNTEAFF
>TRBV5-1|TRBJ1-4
CASSLYGGPGNEKLFF
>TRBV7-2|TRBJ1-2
CASSLTLGRLGYTF
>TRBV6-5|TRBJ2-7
CASSRQPGEQYF
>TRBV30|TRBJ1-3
CAWGRGIMDTIYF
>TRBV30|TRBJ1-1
CAWHAGMGFTEAFF
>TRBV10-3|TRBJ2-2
CAISGRAGELFF
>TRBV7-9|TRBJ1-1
CASNTGTDNTEAFF
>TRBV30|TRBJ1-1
CAWSPLDRAVGEAFF
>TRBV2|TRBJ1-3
CASNYAADTIYF
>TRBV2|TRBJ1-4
CATHGTPGEKLFF
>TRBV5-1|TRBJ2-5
CASSLVGQETQYF
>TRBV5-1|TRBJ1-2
CASSLAGGNYGYTF
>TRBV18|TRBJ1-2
CASSSDVYGYTF
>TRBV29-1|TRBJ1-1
CSVVAGSRTEAFF
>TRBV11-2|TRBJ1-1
CASSLGPGMNTEAFF
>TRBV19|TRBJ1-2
CASSIGLGGYTF
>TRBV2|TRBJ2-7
CASRQSWGGSYEQYF
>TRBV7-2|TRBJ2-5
CASSPTSGGRQETQYF